Shown below are 9 T cell receptor beta chains from a single sample sequenced in a study of T cell responses to AZD1222 COVID-19 vaccine. The protocol was immunoSEQ multiplex PCR, while the TCRdb copy is restricted to in-frame clones and leaves out a portion. The repertoire table contains about 140,000 clones. The sample consisted of peripheral blood. The origin of the receptors is an adult in good health.

The V and J genes are TRBV5-5 and TRBJ2-5, with D uncertain. Germline values: CDR1 SGHKS, CDR2 YYEKEE (reference sequence). The CDR3 is 12 amino acids. Between the trimmed V and J ends, which lost 2 bases and 5 bases, there was a span of 7 bases. CDR3 DNA sequence: TGTGCCAGCAGCTTACTCGTCGAGACCCAGTACTTC. It specifies CASSLLVETQYF.

The chain couples TRBV6-5 to TRBJ2-5; 10 nucleotides line up with TRBD1. Trimming at V came to 5 bases and at J to 10 bases, leaving 7 bases not matched to a gene. The germline gives CDR1 MNHEY, CDR2 SVGAGI. The CDR3 has 13 residues. The DNA of the CDR3 is TGTGCCAGCAGTCGACAGGGGGCATTCATCCAGTACTTC. Amino acids: CASSRQGAFIQYF.

The chain combines TRBV12-3 or TRBV12-4 with TRBJ1-1, with D possibly being TRBD1 (5 bases). Trimming removed 3 bases from V and 3 bases from J, with 8 bases in between. The CDR3 loop spans 13 amino acids. The CDR3 here is CASSLGPYTEAFF. The CDR3 region has the DNA TGTGCCAGCAGTTTGGGACCCTACACTGAAGCTTTCTTT.

The rearrangement joins TRBV11-3 to TRBJ2-2; D possibly uses TRBD1 or TRBD2 (5 bases each). The CDR3 is made up of 16 amino acids. Trimming removed 2 bases at V and 0 bases at J, with 10 bases between. Germline assignment: CDR1 SGHNT and CDR2 YENEEA. The CDR3 spells CASSLSGTTNTGELFF. As DNA, the CDR3 is TGTGCCAGCAGCTTATCCGGGACCACGAACACCGGGGAGCTGTTTTTT. Full variable domain (missing parts from reference TRBV11-3 and TRBJ2-2): EAGVVQSPRYKIIEKKQPVAFWCNPISGHNTLYWYLQNLGQGPELLIRYENEEAVDDSQLPKDRFSAERLKGVDSTLKIQPAELGDSAVYLCASSLSGTTNTGELFFGEGSRLTVL.

The gene calls are TRBV2 and TRBJ1-2; possibly TRBD1 for D (6 bases). Deletions cut 3 bases from V and 7 bases from J, with 12 bases between. CDR1 is SNHLY, CDR2 FYNNEI, per germline. There are 13 residues in the CDR3. CDR3 sequence (DNA): TGTGCCAGCAGTGATCGAGGGGGGGCTGGCTACACCTTC. As protein: CASSDRGGAGYTF. Based on the CDR3 plus reference TRBV2 and TRBJ1-2, the full variable domain is EPEVTQTPSHQVTQMGQEVILRCVPISNHLYFYWYRQILGQKVEFLVSFYNNEISEKSEIFDDQFSVERPDGSNFTLKIRSTKLEDSAMYFCASSDRGGAGYTFGSGTRLTVV.

V is TRBV6-1 and J is TRBJ1-1; no clear D gene. CDR1 and CDR2 from the germline V gene are MNHNS and SASEGT. V was shortened by 2 bases and J by 4 bases, with 11 bases between the two germline ends. This CDR3 is 14 amino acids long. For the CDR3, the DNA is TGTGCCAGCAGTGAATCCCCCGGGGTCACTGAAGCTTTCTTT. This gives the protein CASSESPGVTEAFF.

The chain joins TRBV4-1 to TRBJ2-2; 9 positions agree with TRBD2. This CDR3 spans 18 amino acids. J lost 7 bases, V lost 0 bases, and 12 bases had no gene match. Germline V CDR1 and CDR2: MGHRA, YSYEKL. The CDR3 coding sequence is TGCGCCAGCAGCCAAGATAAGAATGCAGGACTAGCGTTCGGGGAGCTGTTTTTT. Protein sequence: CASSQDKNAGLAFGELFF.

The CDR3 protein is CASRTQGYGNTIYF. CDR3 DNA sequence: TGTGCCAGTAGGACACAGGGCTACGGAAACACCATATATTTT. This sequence joins TRBV19 and TRBJ1-3; D is possibly TRBD1 (6 bases). The CDR3 sequence is 14 residues long. Trimming shortened V by 6 bases and J by 4 bases, and 13 bases separated the two germline ends. Germline CDR1 and CDR2: LNHDA and SQIVND (reference sequence).

The CDR3 bases are TGTGCCTGGAGTTTGGAGGGTTACACCATATATTTT. This sequence encodes CAWSLEGYTIYF. The chain combines TRBV30 with TRBJ1-3; D gene uncertain. This CDR3 is built from 12 residues. Germline CDR1 and CDR2: GTSNPN and SVGIG (reference sequence). V was clipped by 2 bases and J by 8 bases, with 10 bases between them. The whole variable domain, remainder taken from reference TRBV30 and TRBJ1-3, is SQTIHQWPATLVQPVGSPLSLECTVEGTSNPNLYWYRQAAGRGLQLLFYSVGIGQISSEVPQNLSASRPQDRQFILSSKKLLLSDSGFYLCAWSLEGYTIYFGEGSWLTVV.